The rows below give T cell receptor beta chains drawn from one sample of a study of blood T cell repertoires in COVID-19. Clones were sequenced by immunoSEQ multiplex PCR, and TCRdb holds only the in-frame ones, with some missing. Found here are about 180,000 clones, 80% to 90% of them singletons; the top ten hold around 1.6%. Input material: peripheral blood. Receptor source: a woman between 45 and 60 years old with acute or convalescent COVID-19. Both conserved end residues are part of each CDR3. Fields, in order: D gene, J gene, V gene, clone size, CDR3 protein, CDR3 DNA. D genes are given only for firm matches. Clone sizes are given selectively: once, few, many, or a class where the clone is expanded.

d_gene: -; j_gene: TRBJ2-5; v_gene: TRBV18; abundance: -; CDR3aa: CASSQGLAQETQYF; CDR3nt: TGTGCCAGCTCACAGGGGCTTGCCCAAGAGACCCAGTACTTC
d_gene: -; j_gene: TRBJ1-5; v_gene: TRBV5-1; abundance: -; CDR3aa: CASSSGTPEQPQHF; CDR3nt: TGCGCCAGCAGCTCGGGGACACCTGAGCAGCCCCAGCATTTT
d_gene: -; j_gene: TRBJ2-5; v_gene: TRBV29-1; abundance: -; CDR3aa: CSVDAGRGETQYF; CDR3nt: TGCAGCGTTGATGCGGGGAGGGGGGAGACCCAGTACTTC
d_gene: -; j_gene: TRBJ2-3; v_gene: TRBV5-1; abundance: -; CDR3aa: CASSFKTGPDTQYF; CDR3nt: TGCGCCAGCAGCTTCAAGACAGGCCCAGATACGCAGTATTTT
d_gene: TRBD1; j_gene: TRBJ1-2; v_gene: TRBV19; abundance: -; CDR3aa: CASSIEPTGGAGYTF; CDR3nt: TGTGCCAGTAGTATAGAGCCGACAGGGGGCGCTGGCTACACCTTC
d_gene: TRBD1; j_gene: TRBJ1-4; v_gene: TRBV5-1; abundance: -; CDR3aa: CASSLSPGGEKLFF; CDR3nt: TGCGCCAGCAGCTTGTCCCCAGGGGGCGAAAAACTGTTTTTT
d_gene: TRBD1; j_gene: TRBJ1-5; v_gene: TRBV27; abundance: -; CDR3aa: CASSWTGQPLNQPQHF; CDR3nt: TGTGCCAGCAGTTGGACAGGACAGCCCCTGAATCAGCCCCAGCATTTT
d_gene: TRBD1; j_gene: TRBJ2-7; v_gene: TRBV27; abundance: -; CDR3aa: CASSSGQGKFPYEQYF; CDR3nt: TGTGCCAGCAGTTCGGGACAGGGGAAATTTCCCTACGAGCAGTACTTC
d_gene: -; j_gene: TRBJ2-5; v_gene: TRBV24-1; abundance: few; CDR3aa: CATSGDLGTQYF; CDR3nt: TGTGCCACCTCGGGGGACTTAGGGACCCAGTACTTC
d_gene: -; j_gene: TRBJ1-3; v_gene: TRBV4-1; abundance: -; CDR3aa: CASSQDGLRSGNTIYF; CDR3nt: TGCGCCAGCAGCCAAGACGGACTCCGCTCTGGAAACACCATATATTTT
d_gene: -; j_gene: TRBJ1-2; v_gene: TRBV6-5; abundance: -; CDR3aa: CASSPEGQIYYGYTF; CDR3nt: TGTGCCAGCAGTCCTGAAGGACAGATCTACTATGGCTACACCTTC
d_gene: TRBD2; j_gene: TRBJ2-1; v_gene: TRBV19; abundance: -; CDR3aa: CASSIGSSGRRDNEQFF; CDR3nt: TGTGCCAGTAGTATAGGTTCTAGCGGGAGACGAGACAATGAGCAGTTCTTC
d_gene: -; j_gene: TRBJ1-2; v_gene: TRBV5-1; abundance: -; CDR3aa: CASSLSRDYGYTF; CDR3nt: TGCGCCAGCAGCTTGAGCAGGGACTATGGCTACACCTTC
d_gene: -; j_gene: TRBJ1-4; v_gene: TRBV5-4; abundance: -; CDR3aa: CASSFFGDEKLFF; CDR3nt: TGTGCCAGCAGCTTCTTTGGAGATGAAAAACTGTTTTTT
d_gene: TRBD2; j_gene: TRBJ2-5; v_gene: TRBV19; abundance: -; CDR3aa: CATLGRGQTQYF; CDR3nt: TGTGCCACCCTGGGGAGGGGTCAGACCCAGTACTTC
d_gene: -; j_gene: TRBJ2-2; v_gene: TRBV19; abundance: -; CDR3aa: CASSISWGGWTEYTGELFF; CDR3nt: TGTGCCAGTAGTATATCTTGGGGGGGATGGACAGAGTATACCGGGGAGCTGTTTTTT
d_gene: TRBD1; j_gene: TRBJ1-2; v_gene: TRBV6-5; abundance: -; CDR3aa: CASSSSTGGFYGYTF; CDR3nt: TGTGCCAGCAGTTCGTCTACAGGGGGCTTCTATGGCTACACCTTC
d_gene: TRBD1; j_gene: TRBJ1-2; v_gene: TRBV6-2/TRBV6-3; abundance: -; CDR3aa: CASSRPRTGLDYGYTF; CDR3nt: TGTGCCAGCAGCCGCCCCCGGACAGGGCTGGACTATGGCTACACCTTC
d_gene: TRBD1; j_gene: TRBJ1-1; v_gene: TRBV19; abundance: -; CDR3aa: CASSLGGRGDTEAFF; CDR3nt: TGTGCCAGTAGTCTAGGGGGCAGGGGGGACACTGAAGCTTTCTTT
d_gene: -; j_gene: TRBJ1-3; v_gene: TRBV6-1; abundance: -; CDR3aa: CASSDGQTGNTIYF; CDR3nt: TGTGCCAGCAGTGATGGTCAGACTGGAAACACCATATATTTT
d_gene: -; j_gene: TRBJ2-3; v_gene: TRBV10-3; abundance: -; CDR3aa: CAISVATGTDTQYF; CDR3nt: TGTGCCATCAGTGTGGCGACAGGCACAGATACGCAGTATTTT
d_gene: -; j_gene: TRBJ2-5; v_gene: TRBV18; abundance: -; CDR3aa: CASSPVGAGETQYF; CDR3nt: TGTGCCAGCTCACCGGTAGGGGCGGGGGAGACCCAGTACTTC
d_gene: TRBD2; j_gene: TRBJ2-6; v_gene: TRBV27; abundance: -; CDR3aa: CASSLSGGAGANVLTF; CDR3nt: TGTGCCAGCAGTTTATCGGGGGGGGCTGGGGCCAACGTCCTGACTTTC
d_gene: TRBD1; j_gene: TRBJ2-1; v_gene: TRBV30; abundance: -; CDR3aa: CAWSRDRVGEQFF; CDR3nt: TGTGCCTGGAGCCGGGACAGGGTAGGTGAGCAGTTCTTC
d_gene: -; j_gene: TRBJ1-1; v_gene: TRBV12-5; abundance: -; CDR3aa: CASGLSITEAFF; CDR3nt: TGTGCTAGTGGTTTGTCAATTACTGAAGCTTTCTTT